What follows describes a single T cell receptor beta chain. Sequenced by immunoSEQ multiplex PCR; TCRdb stores in-frame clones only, minus some. The sample carries roughly 100,000 clones, 88% recorded once. This sample stems from a study of blood T cell repertoires in COVID-19. Germline CDR1 and CDR2: MNHNY and SVGAGI (reference sequence). The V end lost 6 bases, the J end lost 4 bases, and 15 bases lay between the germline ends. This CDR3 has 14 amino acids. Sequencing used peripheral blood. The sequence came from an elderly woman with active COVID-19. V gene TRBV6-6 combines with J gene TRBJ1-2; D uncertain. The CDR3 loop reads CASRGREEAYGYTF. CDR3 in DNA: TGTGCCAGCAGAGGGCGGGAGGAGGCCTATGGCTACACCTTC.